This T cell receptor beta chain was retrieved from a study of T-cell memory formation after mild COVID-19. Findings and caveats of the study: Some clones that responded were present in memory (sampled pre-infection), which suggests cross-reactive memory joined.

Each CDR3 protein is one row after TCRdb ran MiXCR on the 5' RACE reads. Counted here are approximately 270,000 distinct CDR3 sequences, 15% to 20% occurring once; the ten biggest clones make up roughly 24%. For this clonotype: Its antigen remains unidentified.

The CDR3 length is 10 residues. Per the germline V gene, CDR1 is DFQATT and CDR2 is SNEGSKA (reference sequence). Trimming removed 6 bases from V and 7 bases from J, with 7 bases in between. The source is a man between 18 and 29 years old who had mild COVID-19 (a few samples of this study predate the infection). Cell type and time point are not known. The sequenced sample was PBMCs or a T cell subset sorted from them (not recorded which). V and J are TRBV20-1 and TRBJ2-1; D call uncertain. The CDR3 DNA reads as TGCAGTGCAGACGGGAATGAGCAGTTCTTC. Its translation: CSADGNEQFF.